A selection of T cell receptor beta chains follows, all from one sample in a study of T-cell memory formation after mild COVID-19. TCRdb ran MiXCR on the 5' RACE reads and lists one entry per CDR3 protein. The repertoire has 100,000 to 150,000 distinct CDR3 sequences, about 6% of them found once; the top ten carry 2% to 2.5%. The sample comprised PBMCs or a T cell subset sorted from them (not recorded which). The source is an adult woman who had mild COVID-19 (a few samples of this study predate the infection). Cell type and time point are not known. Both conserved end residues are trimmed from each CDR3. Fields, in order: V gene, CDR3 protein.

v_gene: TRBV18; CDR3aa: ASSPGGTQY
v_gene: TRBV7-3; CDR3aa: ASSLLAGGQGEQF
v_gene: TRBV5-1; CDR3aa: ASSLEGLGQHTQY
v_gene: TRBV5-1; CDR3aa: ASSSRPWNEQF
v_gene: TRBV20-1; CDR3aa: SAVSGKETQY
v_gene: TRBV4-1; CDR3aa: ASSQEGWEYEQY
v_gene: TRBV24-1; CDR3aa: ATSDLGRSTDTQY
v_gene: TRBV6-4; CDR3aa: ASRIPRWGDQETQY
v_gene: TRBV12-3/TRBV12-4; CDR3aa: ASMPQGGNYGYT
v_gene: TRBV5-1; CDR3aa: ASTGVSYNEQF
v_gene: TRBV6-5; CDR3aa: ASSLDYYSNQPQH
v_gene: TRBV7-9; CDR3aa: ASSLASPSFWYGYT
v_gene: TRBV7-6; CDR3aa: ASSLMGQGTTGELF
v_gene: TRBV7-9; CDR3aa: ASSLQTSGRGDTQY
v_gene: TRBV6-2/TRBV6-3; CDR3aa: ASSLGALLYEQY
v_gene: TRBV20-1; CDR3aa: SVVEGRDPAKNIQY
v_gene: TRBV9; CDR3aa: ASSGSPLSTDTQY
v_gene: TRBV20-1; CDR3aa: SSLGGDNQPQH
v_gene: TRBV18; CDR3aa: ASSRLDWTSGYEQY
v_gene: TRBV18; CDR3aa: ASSPAGTRGTEAF
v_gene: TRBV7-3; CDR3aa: ASSLFGTSRDTQY
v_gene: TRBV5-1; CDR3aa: ASSPTSETGDTYEQY
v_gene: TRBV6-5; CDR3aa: ASSRAHAGNTIY
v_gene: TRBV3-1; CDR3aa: ASSQRGSDTQY
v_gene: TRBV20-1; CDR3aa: SATRYSYEQY
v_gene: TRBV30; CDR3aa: AWSVTNEQF
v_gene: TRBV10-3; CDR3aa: AISGAGTSGNNEQY
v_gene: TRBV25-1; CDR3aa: ASSERLTGTSDEQY
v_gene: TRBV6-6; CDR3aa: ASSSQGVYGYT
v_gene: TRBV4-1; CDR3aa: ASSRQGTNYGYT
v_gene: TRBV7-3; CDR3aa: ASSLIPLGGSGRISSYNEQF
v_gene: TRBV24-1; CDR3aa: ATSVPSARGNEQF
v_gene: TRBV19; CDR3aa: ASTTSHRTGTSV
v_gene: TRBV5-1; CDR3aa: ATQIGGSGANVLT
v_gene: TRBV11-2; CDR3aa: ASSFNAGRSGNTIY
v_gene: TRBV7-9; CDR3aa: AAGRAGGIQETQY
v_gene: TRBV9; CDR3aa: ASSLQGTYNEQF
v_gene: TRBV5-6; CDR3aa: ASSWTPLRGNEQF
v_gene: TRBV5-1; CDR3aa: ASSQTSGGAYTQY
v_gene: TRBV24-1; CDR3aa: ATSDLVSGTGRSDEQF
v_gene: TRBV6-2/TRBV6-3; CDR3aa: AISYSERDSYEQY
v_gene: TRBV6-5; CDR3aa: ASSGTGLDRLASGYT
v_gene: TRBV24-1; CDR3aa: ATEGQAPSPGELF
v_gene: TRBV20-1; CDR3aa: SAREAGGRSNEQF
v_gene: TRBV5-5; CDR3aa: ASSLWRGEDTQY
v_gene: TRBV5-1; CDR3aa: ASSTGQGHEQF
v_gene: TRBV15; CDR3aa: ATSRDPGEKLF
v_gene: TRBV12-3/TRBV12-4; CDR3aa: ASSRSGGAYEQY
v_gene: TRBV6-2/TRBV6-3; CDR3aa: ASSLSRGGGTEAF
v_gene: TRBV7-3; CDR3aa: ASSLTGDLINEQF
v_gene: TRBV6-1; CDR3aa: ASSEGLGDRATSGNTIY
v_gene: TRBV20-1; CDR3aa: SAGGTSGGLSSGANVLT
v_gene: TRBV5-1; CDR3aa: ASSPGTERDEQY
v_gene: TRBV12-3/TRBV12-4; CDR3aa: ASSLLGTSALEQY
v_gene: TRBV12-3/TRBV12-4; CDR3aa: ASSLSSSYNEQF
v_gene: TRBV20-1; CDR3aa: SASNPLKGRGYT
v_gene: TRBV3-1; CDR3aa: ASSQVAGGDTQY
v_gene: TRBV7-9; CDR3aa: ASTNAPAGLGYEQY
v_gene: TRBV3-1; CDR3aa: ASSQGSAPEAF
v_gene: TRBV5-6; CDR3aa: ASSLKNSGANVLT